The T cell receptor beta chain under discussion was sequenced for a study of shared clonotypes between healthy human individuals. With 0 bases removed from V and 6 bases from J, the gap between germline ends came to 11 bases. Germline CDR1 is SGHDN and CDR2 is FVKESK. This CDR3 has 14 amino acids. The table came from immunoSEQ multiplex PCR; TCRdb's copy has only in-frame clones and leaves some out. Altogether over 800,000 clones are present, about 91% being singletons, with the ten largest covering nearly 25%. Positive CCR7 selection of CD45RO-negative cells yielded the naive CD8 cells, and terminally differentiated effector memory CD45RA+ cells were excluded.

The sequence was collected from a man under 40 in good health. The chain is built from TRBV14 and TRBJ1-1; D gene unclear. Sequenced material: naive CD8+ T cells sorted from blood. The CDR3 reads CASSQEGGVPEAFF. The DNA for the CDR3 is TGTGCCAGCAGCCAAGAAGGTGGGGTTCCTGAAGCTTTCTTT.